The rows below give T cell receptor beta chains drawn from one sample of a study of vaccination and CD4 T cells after COVID-19. Antigen specificity for these receptors is unknown. Each CDR3 protein is one row after TCRdb ran MiXCR on the PCR reads. Seen here are 15,000 to 20,000 distinct CDR3 sequences, about 53% observed once, and the top ten hold about an eighth. Sequences were obtained from CD4+ T cells from blood, cultured in vitro. The receptors originated from a human donor who had recovered from COVID-19. Both conserved end residues are trimmed from each CDR3. Rows may omit the clone size; those that give it use once, few, many or a size class.

CDR3 | size | V
ASGTGREQY | . | TRBV6-2/TRBV6-3
ASSTRGGGNTGELF | few | TRBV27
ASSSPGLAGGKNEQF | . | TRBV27
SAQKGLARIQY | . | TRBV20-1
SASVTDYGYT | medium-sized | TRBV20-1
SATDWRGYEQY | . | TRBV20-1
SARDYSRASGNTIY | few | TRBV20-1
ASSFPGSTLPEAF | . | TRBV7-2
ASSIPQGEAF | few | TRBV19
ASSFRDRVTDTQY | . | TRBV6-1
ASSEGGWGAPQSEKLF | . | TRBV27
ASSIGTSYGYT | . | TRBV28
SARVSTPKPGELF | few | TRBV20-1
ASSDRIRGYT | . | TRBV7-9
ASSSRSGAYEQY | . | TRBV19
ASSNALLDYGYT | . | TRBV28
ASSPTHRGPEAF | . | TRBV6-1
ASSIGLGGRPQH | . | TRBV19
ASTSGGAVGETQY | . | TRBV10-3
ASRLTSGGSSKETQY | . | TRBV7-2
ASSLPGPSYEQY | . | TRBV11-3
ARDPDRGLNTEAF | . | TRBV27
ASSQDRTVGREQF | . | TRBV14
ASSWTGGTGGYT | . | TRBV7-9
ASSVGQTRMGGYT | . | TRBV9
ASSAFWTGGTGELF | few | TRBV6-4
ASAGQTYYGYT | . | TRBV28
ASSFLGTSFSYEQY | . | TRBV28
ASTGSGVGSSPLH | few | TRBV6-1
ASSRQGYQPQH | once | TRBV19
ASSLTGTNYGYT | once | TRBV28
ASSLQGQEGNEQF | . | TRBV12-3/TRBV12-4
ASSYGGSTDTQY | . | TRBV6-5
IYADPATAEAF | few | TRBV20-1
SELGVRWGDTDTQY | . | TRBV20-1
ASSLGQGLNTEAF | few | TRBV6-1
AWSVNHRDYGYT | . | TRBV30
ASSLVTGTGGYEQY | . | TRBV7-2
ASRAGTRASDTQY | . | TRBV27
ASSLNMNTEAF | . | TRBV6-2/TRBV6-3
ASHREAANTEAF | . | TRBV6-1
ASTGQLNQPQH | few | TRBV6-2/TRBV6-3
ATSDSDWLTDTQY | . | TRBV24-1
SATRTSGGYNEQF | few | TRBV20-1
SPRRAGETQY | . | TRBV20-1
ATSDAASSTDTQY | . | TRBV24-1
ASSFPHPGIQETQY | . | TRBV5-6
ASSIVVGGELF | . | TRBV19
ASSNRDTGELF | once | TRBV12-3/TRBV12-4